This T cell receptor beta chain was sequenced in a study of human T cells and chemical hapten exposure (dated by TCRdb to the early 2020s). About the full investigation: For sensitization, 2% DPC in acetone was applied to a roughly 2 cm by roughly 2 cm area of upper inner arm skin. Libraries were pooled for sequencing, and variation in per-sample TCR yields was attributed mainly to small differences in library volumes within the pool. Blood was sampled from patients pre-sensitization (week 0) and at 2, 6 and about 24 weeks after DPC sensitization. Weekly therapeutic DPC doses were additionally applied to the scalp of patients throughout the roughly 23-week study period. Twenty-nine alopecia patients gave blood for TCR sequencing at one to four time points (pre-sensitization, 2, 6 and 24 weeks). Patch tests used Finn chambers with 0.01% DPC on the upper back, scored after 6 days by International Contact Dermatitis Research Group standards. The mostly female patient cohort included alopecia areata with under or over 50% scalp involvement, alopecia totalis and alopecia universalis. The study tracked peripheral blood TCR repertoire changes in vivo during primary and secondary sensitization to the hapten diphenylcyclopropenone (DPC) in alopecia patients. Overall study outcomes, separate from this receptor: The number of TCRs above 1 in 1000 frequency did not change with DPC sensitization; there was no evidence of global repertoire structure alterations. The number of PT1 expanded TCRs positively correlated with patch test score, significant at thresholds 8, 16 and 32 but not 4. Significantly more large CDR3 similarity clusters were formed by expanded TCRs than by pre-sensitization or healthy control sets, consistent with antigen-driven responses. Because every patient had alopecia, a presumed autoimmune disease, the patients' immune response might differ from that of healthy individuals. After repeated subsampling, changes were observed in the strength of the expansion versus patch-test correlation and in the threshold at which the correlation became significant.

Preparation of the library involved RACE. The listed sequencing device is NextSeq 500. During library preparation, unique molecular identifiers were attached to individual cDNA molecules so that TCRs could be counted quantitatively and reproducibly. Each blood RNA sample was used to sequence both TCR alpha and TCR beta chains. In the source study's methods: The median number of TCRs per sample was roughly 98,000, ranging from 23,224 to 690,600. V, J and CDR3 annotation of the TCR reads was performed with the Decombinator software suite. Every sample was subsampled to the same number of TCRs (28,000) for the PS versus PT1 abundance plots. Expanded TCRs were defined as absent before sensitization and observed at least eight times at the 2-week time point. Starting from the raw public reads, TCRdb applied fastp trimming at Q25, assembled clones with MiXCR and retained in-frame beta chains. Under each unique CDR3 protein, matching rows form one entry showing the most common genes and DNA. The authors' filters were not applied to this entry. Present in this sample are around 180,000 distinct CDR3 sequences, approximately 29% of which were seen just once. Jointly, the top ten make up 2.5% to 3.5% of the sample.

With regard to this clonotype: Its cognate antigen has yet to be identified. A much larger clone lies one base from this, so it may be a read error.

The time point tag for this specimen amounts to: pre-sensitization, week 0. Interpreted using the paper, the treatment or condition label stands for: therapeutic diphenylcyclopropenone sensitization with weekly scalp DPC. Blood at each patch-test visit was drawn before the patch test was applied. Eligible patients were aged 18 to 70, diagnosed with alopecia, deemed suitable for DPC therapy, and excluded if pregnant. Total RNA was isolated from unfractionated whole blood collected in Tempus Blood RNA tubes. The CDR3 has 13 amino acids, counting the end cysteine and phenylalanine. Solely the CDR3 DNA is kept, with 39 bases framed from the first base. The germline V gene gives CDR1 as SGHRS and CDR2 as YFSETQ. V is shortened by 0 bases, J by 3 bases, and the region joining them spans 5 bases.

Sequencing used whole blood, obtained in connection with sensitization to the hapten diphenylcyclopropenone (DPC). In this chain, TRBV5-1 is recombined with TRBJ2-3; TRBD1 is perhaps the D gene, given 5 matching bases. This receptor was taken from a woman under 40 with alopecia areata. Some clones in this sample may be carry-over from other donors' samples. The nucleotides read TGCGCCAGCAGCTTGGAGGGGACAGATACGCAGTATTTT. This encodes CASSLEGTDTQYF.